This TCR beta chain was sequenced for a study of Ad26.COV2.S vaccination and SARS-CoV-2 variants. The method was immunoSEQ multiplex PCR; TCRdb's version includes in-frame clones alone and lacks a portion of them. The sample carries about 320,000 clones, 86% recorded once. Trimming at V came to 0 bases and at J to 4 bases, leaving 3 bases not matched to a gene. This CDR3 is built from 15 residues. CDR1 is LGHNA, CDR2 YNFKEQ, per germline. Treatment described: some 20 received Ad26.COV2.S at low or high dose, single or two shots; several received placebo; per-sample allocation not given. Vaccine and placebo recipients were sampled on day 63 after the first injection. Based in Boston, the donor was an adult of 18-55 years.

The specimen comprised peripheral blood, sampled in a trial of Ad26.COV2.S vaccine versus placebo. V and J are TRBV4-2 and TRBJ2-3; TRBD2 matches 8 bases. The receptor was derived from a person between 18 and 65 years old who received the Ad26.COV2.S COVID-19 vaccine or a placebo. CDR3 loop: CASSQERGAADTQYF. Here the CDR3 DNA reads TGTGCCAGCAGCCAAGAGCGGGGGGCAGCAGATACGCAGTATTTT.